A selection of T cell receptor beta chains follows, all from one sample in a study of T cell changes during pregnancy in multiple sclerosis. Assay: immunoSEQ multiplex PCR; the TCRdb copy retains only in-frame clones and omits some. Altogether 40,000 to 50,000 clones are present, less than 90% being singletons, with the ten largest covering about 0.64%. The input for sequencing was CD4+ T cells from peripheral blood mononuclear cells, taken before pregnancy. The receptor set was obtained from a female donor with multiple sclerosis, enrolled in a pregnancy study. The CDR3 runs from the conserved cysteine through the conserved F or W. The D gene is left open where the match is weak. Size values are once, few and many counts, or a class for expanded clones, and some rows have none.

J: TRBJ2-7
size: .
V: TRBV18
D: .
CDR3: CASSSNRGQYF
DNA: TGTGCCAGCTCCAGCAATCGGGGGCAGTACTTC

J: TRBJ2-3
size: .
V: TRBV30
D: .
CDR3: CAWSVQGGTDTQYF
DNA: TGTGCCTGGAGTGTACAGGGAGGCACAGATACGCAGTATTTT

J: TRBJ2-7
size: many
V: TRBV4-2
D: .
CDR3: CASSQAGQKPYEQYF
DNA: TGTGCCAGCAGCCAAGCCGGACAGAAACCCTACGAGCAGTACTTC

J: TRBJ1-5
size: .
V: TRBV5-6
D: TRBD1
CDR3: CASSLGTGYQPQHF
DNA: TGTGCCAGCAGCTTGGGGACAGGTTATCAGCCCCAGCATTTT

J: TRBJ2-2
size: .
V: TRBV30
D: TRBD2
CDR3: CAWDGTSSGELFF
DNA: TGTGCCTGGGACGGGACTAGCTCCGGGGAGCTGTTTTTT

J: TRBJ1-2
size: .
V: TRBV4-1
D: .
CDR3: CASSQVVEGYRKNYGYTF
DNA: TGCGCCAGCAGCCAAGTCGTGGAGGGCTATCGTAAAAACTATGGCTACACCTTC

J: TRBJ1-6
size: .
V: TRBV7-8
D: .
CDR3: CASSLAYRDDSPLHF
DNA: TGTGCCAGCAGCTTAGCATACAGGGATGATTCACCCCTCCACTTT

J: TRBJ2-3
size: .
V: TRBV2
D: TRBD2
CDR3: CASSLLASGGTDTQYF
DNA: TGTGCCAGCAGCCTCCTGGCTAGCGGGGGAACAGATACGCAGTATTTT

J: TRBJ2-7
size: .
V: TRBV10-1
D: TRBD2
CDR3: CASSDLGSGAYEQYF
DNA: TGCGCCAGCAGTGATCTGGGTAGCGGGGCCTACGAGCAGTACTTC

J: TRBJ1-1
size: .
V: TRBV29-1
D: .
CDR3: CSVEAVQFEAFF
DNA: TGCAGCGTTGAAGCCGTACAGTTTGAAGCTTTCTTT

J: TRBJ1-1
size: .
V: TRBV28
D: .
CDR3: CASRILRGTEAFF
DNA: TGTGCCAGCAGAATCCTCAGGGGAACTGAAGCTTTCTTT

J: TRBJ2-3
size: once
V: TRBV7-9
D: TRBD1
CDR3: CASSWRQGVLDTQYF
DNA: TGTGCCAGCAGTTGGAGACAGGGAGTCTTAGATACGCAGTATTTT

J: TRBJ2-6
size: once
V: TRBV7-8
D: .
CDR3: CASSLGLYSGANVLTF
DNA: TGTGCCAGCAGTCTGGGGCTCTACTCTGGGGCCAACGTCCTGACTTTC

J: TRBJ2-3
size: .
V: TRBV6-4
D: .
CDR3: CASSQGLRTDTQYF
DNA: TGTGCCAGCAGTCAGGGGTTGCGCACAGATACGCAGTATTTT

J: TRBJ1-1
size: few
V: TRBV7-9
D: TRBD1
CDR3: CASSSGQPDREAFF
DNA: TGTGCCAGCAGCTCGGGACAGCCGGATAGGGAAGCTTTCTTT

J: TRBJ2-3
size: .
V: TRBV10-3
D: .
CDR3: CAISDSQQDTQYF
DNA: TGTGCCATCAGTGACTCACAGCAGGATACGCAGTATTTT